The 13 T cell receptor beta chains given below trace back to one sample, sequenced in a study of tumor-infiltrating lymphocytes in primary liver carcinoma. Each 20-30 mg portion of unsorted bulk tissue served as the source for co-extraction of RNA and DNA. Production of TCR beta cDNA used around 0.45 ug total RNA together with a constant-region primer. Amplification in three nested multiplex PCR rounds with slightly modified ARM-PCR gave rise to TCR beta libraries. PCR rounds one and two used TRBV1-TRBV30 forward primers with a C-beta reverse primer for around 11 cycles each. Using its own MiXCR run on the multiplex PCR reads, TCRdb lists one record per CDR3 protein. The profile covers roughly 120,000 distinct CDR3 sequences, with approximately 71% appearing a single time and over 8% taken by the ten largest. The sequenced sample was tumor-adjacent normal liver tissue. These receptors were obtained from a woman aged 55-69 years with primary liver carcinoma and hepatitis B virus infection.

With regard to this clonotype: This may come from a read error, since a much larger clone is one base off. Here the CDR3 DNA reads TGTGCCAGAAGCCTGAGACGCAAGTTGAACACTGAAGCTATCTTT. Translating it yields CARSLRRKLNTEAIF. The V and J genes are TRBV5-3 and TRBJ1-1; D call uncertain. TRBV5-3 is labeled an ORF, and its function is uncertain. The CDR3 has 15 residues.

This clonotype appeared a single time. The chain combines TRBV29-1 with TRBJ2-3, with D possibly being TRBD2 (5 bases). The CDR3 covers 12 residues. Per the germline V gene, CDR1 is SQVTM and CDR2 is ANQGSEA. DNA of the CDR3: TGCATCGTGGCAGTCGGGGCAGATACGCAGTATTTT. As protein: CIVAVGADTQYF.

Points on this clonotype: Here the CDR3 omits its conserved ending phenylalanine or tryptophan, so a read error is the likely source. The chain recombines TRBV4-2 with TRBJ2-1; 10 bases agree with TRBD2. Germline V lookup: CDR1 LGHNA, CDR2 YNFKEQ. The CDR3 covers 17 residues. Trimming removed 6 bases from V and 6 bases from J; junction bases left unmatched: 14. The CDR3 loop is CASSQPATGLASNEQFL. DNA for the CDR3: TGTGCCAGCAGTCAACCGGCCACGGGACTAGCGAGCAATGAGCAGTTCCTC.

Points on this clonotype: The junction departs from the called germline gene at one end, perhaps through a read error. The chain employs TRBV7-8 and TRBJ2-2, with D perhaps matching TRBD2 (7 bases). CDR3 length equals 16 residues. The germline gives CDR1 SGHVS, CDR2 FQNEAQ. The CDR3 region has the DNA TGTGACAGCAGCTTATCCGGGGGGCCGAACACCGGGGAGCTGTTTTTT. Translating it yields CDSSLSGGPNTGELFF.

This rearrangement joins TRBV14 to TRBJ1-1, with a tentative D call TRBD1 (6 bases). The CDR3 spans 14 residues. Germline V gives CDR1 SGHDN, CDR2 FVKESK. Trimming pared 6 bases from V and 3 bases from J, leaving 14 bases between. The CDR3 nucleotides read TGTGCCAGCAGAGGCCGGGCAGGGGACACTGAAGCTTTCTTT. It translates to CASRGRAGDTEAFF.

Details on this clonotype: With a much larger clone just one base away, this may be a read error. The gene calls are TRBV5-6 and TRBJ2-7, with a tentative D call TRBD1 (6 bases). Germline V gene data show CDR1 as SGHDT and CDR2 as YYEEEE. The CDR3 length is 15 residues. CDR3 in amino acids: CTSSFRGIAVYEQYF. CDR3 bases: TGTACCAGCAGCTTTAGGGGGATTGCAGTCTACGAGCAGTACTTC.

Concerning this clonotype: One end of the junction varies from germline; a read error may be responsible. The chain combines TRBV12-3 or TRBV12-4 with TRBJ2-3; 9 bases align to TRBD1. The CDR3 is 15 residues long. CDR3: CAGSQGQGRTDTQYF. The CDR3, as DNA: TGCGCCGGCAGCCAGGGACAGGGTCGCACAGATACGCAGTATTTT.

Concerning this clonotype: Because the CDR3 is missing its conserved closing phenylalanine or tryptophan, this is likely a read error. The rearrangement links TRBV12-5 to TRBJ2-5, with D perhaps being TRBD1 or TRBD2 (6 bases each). CDR3 length: 15 residues. The germline V gene has CDR1 LGHNT and CDR2 FRNRAP. V was shortened by 5 bases and J by 9 bases, with 22 bases between the two germline ends. CDR3 amino acids: CASGTSDSLGEAQYL. As DNA, the CDR3 is TGTGCTAGTGGTACCTCGGACAGCCTGGGGGAGGCCCAGTACTTA.

The chain has TRBV29-1 and TRBJ2-4; 9 positions agree with TRBD1. The V gene end was trimmed by 6 bases and the J gene end by 7 bases; junction bases not matched to a gene: 10. Germline V gene lookup returns CDR1 SQVTM and CDR2 ANQGSEA. The CDR3 contains 14 residues. Here the CDR3 reads CSVGTGTQGNIQYF. For the CDR3, the DNA is TGCAGCGTCGGGACAGGGACACAGGGGAACATTCAGTACTTC.

Worth noting for this clonotype: It is likely a read error, because the conserved phenylalanine at the end of the CDR3 is missing. The V call is TRBV7-8, the J call TRBJ2-1; 15 bases line up with TRBD2. This CDR3 spans 18 amino acids. The V and J ends lost 5 bases and 13 bases, in that order; junction bases with no gene match: 18. CDR1 is SGHVS and CDR2 is FQNEAQ in the germline V gene. The CDR3 sequence is CASSPRGGLAGGHGEQFS. The CDR3 DNA sequence: TGTGCCAGCAGCCCGCGGGGGGGACTAGCGGGAGGCCATGGGGAACAGTTCTCC.

J is TRBJ2-7 and V is TRBV28; either TRBD1 or TRBD2 may fit D (5 bases each). The CDR3 totals 15 residues. Looked up from germline, CDR1 is MDHEN and CDR2 is SYDVKM. V gave up 4 bases and J gave up 5 bases, with 18 bases separating them. The CDR3 here is CASSSSGTGVHEQYF. In DNA form, the CDR3 reads TGTGCCAGCAGTTCATCCGGGACCGGGGTCCACGAGCAGTACTTC.

This chain uses TRBV11-2 with TRBJ1-2; no reliable D call. Germline lookup yields CDR1 SGHAT and CDR2 FQNNGV. The CDR3 spans 14 residues. For the CDR3, the DNA is TGTGTCAGTAGCCCTCAATGGGGAGATAGGGGCTACACCTTC. As protein: CVSSPQWGDRGYTF.

Turning to this clonotype: The junction shows a germline mismatch at one end, possibly a read error. The chain has TRBV11-2 and TRBJ2-7; TRBD2 aligns across 7 bases. Looked up from germline, CDR1 is SGHAT and CDR2 is FQNNGV. The CDR3 runs 15 residues. The chain's CDR3 is CASGLLAGVIYELYF. In nucleotides, the CDR3 is TGTGCCAGCGGCTTATTGGCGGGAGTGATCTACGAGCTGTACTTC.